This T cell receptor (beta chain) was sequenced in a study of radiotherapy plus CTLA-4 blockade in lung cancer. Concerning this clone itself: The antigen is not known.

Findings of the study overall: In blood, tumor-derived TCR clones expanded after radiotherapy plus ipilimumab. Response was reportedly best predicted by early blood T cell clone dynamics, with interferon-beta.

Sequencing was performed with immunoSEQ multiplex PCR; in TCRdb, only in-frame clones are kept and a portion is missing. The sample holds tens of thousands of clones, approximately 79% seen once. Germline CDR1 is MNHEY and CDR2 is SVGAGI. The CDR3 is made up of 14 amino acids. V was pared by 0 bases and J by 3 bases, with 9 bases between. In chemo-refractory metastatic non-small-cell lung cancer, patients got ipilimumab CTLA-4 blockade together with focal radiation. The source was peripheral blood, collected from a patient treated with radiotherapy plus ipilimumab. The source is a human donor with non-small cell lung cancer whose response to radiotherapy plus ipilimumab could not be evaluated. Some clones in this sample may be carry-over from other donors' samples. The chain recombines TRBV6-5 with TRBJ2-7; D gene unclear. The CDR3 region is CASSYSEAFYEQYF. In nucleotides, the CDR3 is TGTGCCAGCAGTTACTCTGAGGCCTTCTACGAGCAGTACTTC.